This T cell receptor (beta chain) was recorded in a study of CD8 T cells in Susac syndrome. Reverse transcription of roughly 0.45 to 1 ug RNA was performed with random hexamers. TCRdb reanalysed the immunoSEQ multiplex PCR reads using MiXCR and keeps one entry per CDR3 protein. The sample carries some 110,000 distinct CDR3 sequences, approximately 95% recorded once. CDR1 SGHTS and CDR2 YDEGEE come from the germline V gene. This CDR3 comprises 15 residues. V was trimmed by 4 bases and J by 4 bases, leaving 15 bases between them. TCR beta sequences were obtained from blood CD8+ and CD4+ T cells. The material sequenced was CD8+ T cells from PBMCs. This TCR derives from a human donor with multiple sclerosis. This chain connects TRBV5-8 to TRBJ1-5, with D possibly matching TRBD1 (5 bases). CDR3 region: CASSRFRGSNQPQHF. The CDR3 coding sequence is TGTGCCAGCAGCCGGTTCCGGGGCTCAAATCAGCCCCAGCATTTT.